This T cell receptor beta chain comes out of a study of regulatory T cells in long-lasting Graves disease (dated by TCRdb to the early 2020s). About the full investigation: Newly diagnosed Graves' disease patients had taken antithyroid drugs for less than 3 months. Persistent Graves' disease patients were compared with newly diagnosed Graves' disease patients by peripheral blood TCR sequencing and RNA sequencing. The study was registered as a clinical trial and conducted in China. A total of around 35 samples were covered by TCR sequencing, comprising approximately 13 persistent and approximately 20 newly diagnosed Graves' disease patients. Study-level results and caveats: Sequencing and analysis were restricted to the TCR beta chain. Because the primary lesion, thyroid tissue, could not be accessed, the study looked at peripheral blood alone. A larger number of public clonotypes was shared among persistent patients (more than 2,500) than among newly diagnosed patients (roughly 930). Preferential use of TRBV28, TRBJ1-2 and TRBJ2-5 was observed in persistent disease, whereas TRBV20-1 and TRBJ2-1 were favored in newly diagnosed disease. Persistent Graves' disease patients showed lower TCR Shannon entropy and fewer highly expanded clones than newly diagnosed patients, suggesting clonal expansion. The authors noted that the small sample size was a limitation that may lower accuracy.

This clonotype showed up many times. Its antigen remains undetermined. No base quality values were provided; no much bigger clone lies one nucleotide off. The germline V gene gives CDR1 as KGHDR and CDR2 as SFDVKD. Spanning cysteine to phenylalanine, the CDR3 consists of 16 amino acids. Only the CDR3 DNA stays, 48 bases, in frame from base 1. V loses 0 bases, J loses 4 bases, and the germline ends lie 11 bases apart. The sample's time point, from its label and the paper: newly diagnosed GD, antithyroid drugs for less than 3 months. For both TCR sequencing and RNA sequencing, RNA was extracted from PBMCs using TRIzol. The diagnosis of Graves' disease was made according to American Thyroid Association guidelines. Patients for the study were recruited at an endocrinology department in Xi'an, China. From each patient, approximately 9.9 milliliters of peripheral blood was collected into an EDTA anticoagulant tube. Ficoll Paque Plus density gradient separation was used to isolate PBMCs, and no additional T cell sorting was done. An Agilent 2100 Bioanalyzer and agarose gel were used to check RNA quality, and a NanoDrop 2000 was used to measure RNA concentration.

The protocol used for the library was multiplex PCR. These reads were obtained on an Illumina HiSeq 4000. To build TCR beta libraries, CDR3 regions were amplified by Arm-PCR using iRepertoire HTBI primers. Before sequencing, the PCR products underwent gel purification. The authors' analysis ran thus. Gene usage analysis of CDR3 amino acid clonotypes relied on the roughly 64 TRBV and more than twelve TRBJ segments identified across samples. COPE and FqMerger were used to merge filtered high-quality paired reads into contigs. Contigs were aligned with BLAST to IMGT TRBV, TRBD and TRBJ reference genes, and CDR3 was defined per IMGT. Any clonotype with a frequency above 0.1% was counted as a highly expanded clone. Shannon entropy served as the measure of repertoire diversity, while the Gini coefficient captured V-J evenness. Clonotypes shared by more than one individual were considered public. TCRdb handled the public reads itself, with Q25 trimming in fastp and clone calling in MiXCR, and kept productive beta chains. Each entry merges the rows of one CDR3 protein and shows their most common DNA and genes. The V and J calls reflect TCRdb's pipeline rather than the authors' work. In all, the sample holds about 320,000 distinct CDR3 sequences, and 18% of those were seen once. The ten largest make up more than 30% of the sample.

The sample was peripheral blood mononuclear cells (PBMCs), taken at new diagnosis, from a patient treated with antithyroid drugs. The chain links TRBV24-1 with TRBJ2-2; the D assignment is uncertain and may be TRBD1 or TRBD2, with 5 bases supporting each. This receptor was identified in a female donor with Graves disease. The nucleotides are TGTGCCACCAGTGATTTGGACGAGGGGTCCACCGGGGAGCTGTTTTTT. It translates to CATSDLDEGSTGELFF.